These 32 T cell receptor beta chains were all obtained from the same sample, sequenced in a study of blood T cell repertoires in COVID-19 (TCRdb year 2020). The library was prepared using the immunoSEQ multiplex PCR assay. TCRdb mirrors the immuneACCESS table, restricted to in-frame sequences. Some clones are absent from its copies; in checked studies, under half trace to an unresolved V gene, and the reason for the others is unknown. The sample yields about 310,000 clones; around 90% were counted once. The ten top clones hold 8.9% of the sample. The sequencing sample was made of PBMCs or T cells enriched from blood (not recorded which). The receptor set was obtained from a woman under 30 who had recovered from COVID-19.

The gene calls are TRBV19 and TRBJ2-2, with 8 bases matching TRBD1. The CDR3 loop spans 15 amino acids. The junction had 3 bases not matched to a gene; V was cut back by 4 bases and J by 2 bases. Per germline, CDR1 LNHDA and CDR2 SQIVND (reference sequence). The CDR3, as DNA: TGTGCCAGTAGTACCGGGACAGGAAACACCGGGGAGCTGTTTTTT. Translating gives CASSTGTGNTGELFF.

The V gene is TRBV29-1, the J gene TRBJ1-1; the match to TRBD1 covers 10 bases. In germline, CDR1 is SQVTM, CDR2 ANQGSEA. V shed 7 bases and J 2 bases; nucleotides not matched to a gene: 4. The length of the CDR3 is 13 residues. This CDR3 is CSGRTGGNTEAFF. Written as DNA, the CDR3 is TGCAGCGGCCGGACAGGGGGTAACACTGAAGCTTTCTTT.

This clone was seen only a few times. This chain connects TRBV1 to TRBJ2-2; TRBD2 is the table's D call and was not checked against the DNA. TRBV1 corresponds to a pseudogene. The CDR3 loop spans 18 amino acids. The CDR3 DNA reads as TGCACCAGCAGCCAAGATCGCTCGGCGGGAGGGCGAGACGGGGAGCTGTTTTTT. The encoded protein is CTSSQDRSAGGRDGELFF.

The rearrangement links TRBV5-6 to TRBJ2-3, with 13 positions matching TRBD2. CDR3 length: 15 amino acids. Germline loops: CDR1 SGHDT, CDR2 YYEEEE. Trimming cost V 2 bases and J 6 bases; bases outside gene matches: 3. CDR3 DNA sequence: TGTGCCAGCAGCTTCGGACTAGCGGGGGCGGATACGCAGTATTTT. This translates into CASSFGLAGADTQYF.

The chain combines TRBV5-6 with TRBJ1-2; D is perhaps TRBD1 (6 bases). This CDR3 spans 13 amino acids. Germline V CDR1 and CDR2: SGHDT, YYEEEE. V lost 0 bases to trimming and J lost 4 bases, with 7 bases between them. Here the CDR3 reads CASSLGDTYGYTF. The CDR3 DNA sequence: TGTGCCAGCAGCTTGGGGGACACCTATGGCTACACCTTC.

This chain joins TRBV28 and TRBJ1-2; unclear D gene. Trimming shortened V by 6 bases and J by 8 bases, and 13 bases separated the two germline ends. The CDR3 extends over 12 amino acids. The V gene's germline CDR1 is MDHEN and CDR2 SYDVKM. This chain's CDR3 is CASRFGYEGYTF. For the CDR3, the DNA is TGTGCCAGCAGATTCGGGTATGAGGGCTACACCTTC.

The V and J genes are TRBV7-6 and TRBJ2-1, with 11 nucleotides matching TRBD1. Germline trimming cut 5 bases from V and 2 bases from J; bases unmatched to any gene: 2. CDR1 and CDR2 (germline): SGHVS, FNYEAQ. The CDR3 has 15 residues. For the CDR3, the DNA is TGTGCCAGCAGCGTGGGACAGGGGGCCTACAATGAGCAGTTCTTC. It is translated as CASSVGQGAYNEQFF.

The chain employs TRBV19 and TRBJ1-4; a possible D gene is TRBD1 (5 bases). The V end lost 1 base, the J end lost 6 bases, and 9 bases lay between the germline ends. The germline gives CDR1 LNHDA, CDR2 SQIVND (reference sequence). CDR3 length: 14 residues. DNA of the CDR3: TGTGCCAGTAGTATAGGGGGCAGGGATGAAAAACTGTTTTTT. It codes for CASSIGGRDEKLFF.

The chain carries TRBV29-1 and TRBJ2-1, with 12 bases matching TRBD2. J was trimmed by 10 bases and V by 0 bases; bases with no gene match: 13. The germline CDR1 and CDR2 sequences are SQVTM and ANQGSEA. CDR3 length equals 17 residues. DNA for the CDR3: TGCAGCGTTGAAGATGTTCTAGCGGGGGGGCTAAGCGGGGAGCAGTTCTTC. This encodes CSVEDVLAGGLSGEQFF.

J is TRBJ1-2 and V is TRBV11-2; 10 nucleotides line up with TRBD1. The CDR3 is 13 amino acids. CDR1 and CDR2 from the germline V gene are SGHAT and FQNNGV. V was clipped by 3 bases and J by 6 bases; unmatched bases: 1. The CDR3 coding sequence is TGTGCCAGCAGCTTGACAGGGGGCGATGGCTACACCTTC. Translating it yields CASSLTGGDGYTF.

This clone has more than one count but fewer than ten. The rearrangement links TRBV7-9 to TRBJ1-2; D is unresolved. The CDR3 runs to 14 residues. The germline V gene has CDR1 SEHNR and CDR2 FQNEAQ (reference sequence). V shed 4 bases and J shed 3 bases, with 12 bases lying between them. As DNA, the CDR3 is TGTGCCAGCAGCTCCCCGCAGGTTTACTATGGCTACACCTTC. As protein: CASSSPQVYYGYTF.

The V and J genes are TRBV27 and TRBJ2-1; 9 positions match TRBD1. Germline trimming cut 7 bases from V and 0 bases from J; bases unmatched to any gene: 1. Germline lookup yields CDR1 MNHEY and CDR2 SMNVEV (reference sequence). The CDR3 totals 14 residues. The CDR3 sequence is CASKTGGSYNEQFF. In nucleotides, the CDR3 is TGTGCCAGCAAGACAGGGGGCTCCTACAATGAGCAGTTCTTC.

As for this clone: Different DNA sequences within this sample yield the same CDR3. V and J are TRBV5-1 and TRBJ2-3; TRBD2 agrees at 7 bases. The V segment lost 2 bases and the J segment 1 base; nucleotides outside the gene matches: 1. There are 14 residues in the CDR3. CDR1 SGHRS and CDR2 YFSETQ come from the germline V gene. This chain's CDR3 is CASSFSGGTDTQYF. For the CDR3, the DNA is TGCGCCAGCAGCTTCAGCGGGGGCACAGATACGCAGTATTTT.

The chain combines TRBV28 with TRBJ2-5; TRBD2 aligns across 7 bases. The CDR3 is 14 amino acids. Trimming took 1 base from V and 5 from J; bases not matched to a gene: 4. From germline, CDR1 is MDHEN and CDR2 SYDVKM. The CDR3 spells CASSLSGLVETQYF. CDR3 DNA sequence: TGTGCCAGCAGTTTATCCGGACTAGTGGAGACCCAGTACTTC.

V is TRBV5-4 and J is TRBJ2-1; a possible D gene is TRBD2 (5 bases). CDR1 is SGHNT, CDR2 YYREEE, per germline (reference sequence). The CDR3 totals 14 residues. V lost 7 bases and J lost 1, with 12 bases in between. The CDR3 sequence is CASGRPGSYNEQFF. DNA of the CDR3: TGTGCCAGCGGGCGTCCGGGATCCTACAATGAGCAGTTCTTC. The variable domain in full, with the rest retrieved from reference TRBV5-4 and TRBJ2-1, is ETGVTQSPTHLIKTRGQQVTLRCSSQSGHNTVSWYQQALGQGPQFIFQYYREEENGRGNFPPRFSGLQFPNYSSELNVNALELDDSALYLCASGRPGSYNEQFFGPGTRLTVL.

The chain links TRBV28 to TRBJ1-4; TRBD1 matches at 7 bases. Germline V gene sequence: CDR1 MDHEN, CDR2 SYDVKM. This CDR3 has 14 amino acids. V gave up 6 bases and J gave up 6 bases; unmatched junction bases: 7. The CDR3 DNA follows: TGTGCCAGCAGACAAGGACAGGATTATGAAAAACTGTTTTTT. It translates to CASRQGQDYEKLFF.

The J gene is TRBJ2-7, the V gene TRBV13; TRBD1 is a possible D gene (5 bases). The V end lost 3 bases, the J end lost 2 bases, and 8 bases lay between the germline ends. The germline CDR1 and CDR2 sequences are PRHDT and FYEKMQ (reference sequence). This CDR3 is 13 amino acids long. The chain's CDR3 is CASSFRVPYEQYF. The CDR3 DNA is TGTGCCAGCAGCTTCAGGGTTCCCTACGAGCAGTACTTC.

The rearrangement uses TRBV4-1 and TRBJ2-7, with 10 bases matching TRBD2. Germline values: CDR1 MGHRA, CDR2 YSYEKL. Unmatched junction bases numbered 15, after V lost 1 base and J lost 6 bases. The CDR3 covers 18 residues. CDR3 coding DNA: TGCGCCAGCAGCCAAGTACCCCCACGGACTAGCGGTCCTCTCGAGCAGTACTTC. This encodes CASSQVPPRTSGPLEQYF.

Here the CDR3 DNA reads TGTGCCAGCACCCCAGTGGTCACCGGGGAGCTGTTTTTT. It yields the protein CASTPVVTGELFF. The chain uses TRBV9 and TRBJ2-2; no reliable D call. Germline assignment: CDR1 SGDLS and CDR2 YYNGEE. The ends were cut back, 6 bases at V and 4 bases at J, with 10 bases in the middle. There are 13 residues in the CDR3. Drawing the rest from reference TRBV9 and TRBJ2-2, the complete variable domain is DSGVTQTPKHLITATGQRVTLRCSPRSGDLSVYWYQQSLDQGLQFLIQYYNGEERAKGNILERFSAQQFPDLHSELNLSSLELGDSALYFCASTPVVTGELFFGEGSRLTVL.

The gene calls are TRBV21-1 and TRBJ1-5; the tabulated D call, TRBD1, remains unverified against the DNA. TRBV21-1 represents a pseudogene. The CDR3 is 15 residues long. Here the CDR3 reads CASARGPLCNQPQHF. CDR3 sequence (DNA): TGTGCCAGCGCCAGGGGCCCTTTGTGCAATCAGCCCCAGCATTTT.

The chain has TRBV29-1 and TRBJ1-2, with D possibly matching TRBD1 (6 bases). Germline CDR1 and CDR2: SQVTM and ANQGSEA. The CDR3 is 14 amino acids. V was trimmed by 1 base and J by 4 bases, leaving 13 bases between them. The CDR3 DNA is TGCAGCGTTGAAGCAGGGGAAGGGAGCTATGGCTACACCTTC. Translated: CSVEAGEGSYGYTF.

The CDR3 nucleotides are TGTGCCAGCTCCACCAGGGGCCAGTGGGGGTCCTACAATGAGCAGTTCTTC. Its translation is CASSTRGQWGSYNEQFF. The V call is TRBV7-9, the J call TRBJ2-1, with D possibly TRBD1 on 6 matching bases. Germline V gene sequence: CDR1 SEHNR, CDR2 FQNEAQ (reference sequence). The CDR3 runs to 17 residues. Trimming pared 8 bases from V and 1 base from J, leaving 21 bases between.

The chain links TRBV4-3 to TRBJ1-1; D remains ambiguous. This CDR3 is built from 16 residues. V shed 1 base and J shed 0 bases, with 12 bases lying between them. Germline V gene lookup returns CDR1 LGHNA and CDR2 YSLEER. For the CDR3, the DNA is TGCGCCAGCAGCCAAGGAAAGAAGAACATGAACACTGAAGCTTTCTTT. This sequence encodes CASSQGKKNMNTEAFF.

For the CDR3, the DNA is TGTGCCGTACAGAACACCTTGGGTCCCTACAATGAGCAGTTCTTC. This translates into CAVQNTLGPYNEQFF. This chain links TRBV28 with TRBJ2-1; D is undetermined. The CDR3 sequence is 15 residues long. Germline V gene lookup returns CDR1 MDHEN and CDR2 SYDVKM. V was pared by 11 bases and J by 2 bases, with 19 bases between.

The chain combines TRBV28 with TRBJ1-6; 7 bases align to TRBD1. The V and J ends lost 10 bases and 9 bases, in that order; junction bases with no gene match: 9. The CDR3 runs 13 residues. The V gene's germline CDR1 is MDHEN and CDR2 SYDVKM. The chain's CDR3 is CATRGTASSPLHF. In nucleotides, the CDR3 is TGTGCCACTCGAGGGACAGCGAGTTCACCCCTCCACTTT.

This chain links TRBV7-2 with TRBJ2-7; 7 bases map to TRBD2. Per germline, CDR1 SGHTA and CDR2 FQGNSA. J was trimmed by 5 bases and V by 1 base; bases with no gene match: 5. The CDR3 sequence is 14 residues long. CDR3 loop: CASSLVGGTHEQYF. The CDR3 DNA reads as TGTGCCAGCAGCTTAGTGGGAGGGACCCACGAGCAGTACTTC.

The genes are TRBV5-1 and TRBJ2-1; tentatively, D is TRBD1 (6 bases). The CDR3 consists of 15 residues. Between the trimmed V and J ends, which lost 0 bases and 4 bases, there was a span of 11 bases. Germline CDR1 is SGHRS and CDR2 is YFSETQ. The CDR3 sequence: CASSLATGPYNEQFF. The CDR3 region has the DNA TGCGCCAGCAGCTTGGCCACAGGGCCGTACAATGAGCAGTTCTTC.

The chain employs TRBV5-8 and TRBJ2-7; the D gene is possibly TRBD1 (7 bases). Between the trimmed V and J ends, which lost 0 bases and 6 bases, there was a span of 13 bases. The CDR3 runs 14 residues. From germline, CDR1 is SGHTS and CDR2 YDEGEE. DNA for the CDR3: TGTGCCAGCAGCTTGGGGCAGGGGGGTGGCGAGCAGTACTTC. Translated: CASSLGQGGGEQYF.

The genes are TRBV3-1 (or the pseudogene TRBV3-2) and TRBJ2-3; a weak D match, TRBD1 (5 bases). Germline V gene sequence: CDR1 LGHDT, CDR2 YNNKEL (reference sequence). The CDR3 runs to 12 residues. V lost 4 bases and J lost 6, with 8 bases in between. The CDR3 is CASSRQTDTQYF. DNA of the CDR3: TGTGCCAGCAGCCGACAGACTGATACGCAGTATTTT.

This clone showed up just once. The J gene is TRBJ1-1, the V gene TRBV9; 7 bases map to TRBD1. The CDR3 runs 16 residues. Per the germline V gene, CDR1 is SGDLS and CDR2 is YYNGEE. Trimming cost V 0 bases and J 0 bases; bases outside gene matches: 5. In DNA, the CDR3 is TGTGCCAGCAGCGTAGCCGCGGGACAGATGAACACTGAAGCTTTCTTT. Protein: CASSVAAGQMNTEAFF.

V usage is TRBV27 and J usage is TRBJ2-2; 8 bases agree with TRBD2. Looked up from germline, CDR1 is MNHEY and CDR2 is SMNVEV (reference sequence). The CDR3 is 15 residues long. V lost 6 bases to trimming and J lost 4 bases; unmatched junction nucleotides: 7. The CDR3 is CASSSFGGGTGELFF. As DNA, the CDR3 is TGTGCCAGCAGCTCCTTCGGGGGGGGCACCGGGGAGCTGTTTTTT.

The CDR3 sequence: CASSLGTSITEAFF. Here the CDR3 DNA reads TGTGCCAGCAGTTTGGGGACATCCATTACTGAAGCTTTCTTT. The chain employs TRBV28 and TRBJ1-1; possibly TRBD1 for D (6 bases). The CDR3 totals 14 residues. V shed 3 bases and J shed 5 bases, with 13 bases lying between them. Germline V CDR1 and CDR2: MDHEN, SYDVKM.